One T cell receptor beta chain is described in this entry. The V end was cut by 8 bases, the J end by 5 bases, with 18 bases between. The CDR3 spans 14 residues. From germline, CDR1 is SNHLY and CDR2 FYNNEI. The method was immunoSEQ multiplex PCR; TCRdb's version includes in-frame clones alone and lacks a portion of them. The sample has 50,000 or so clones; over 85% are singletons. The data stem from a study of control samples from healthy donors and cancer patients. The TCR sequence derives from a woman aged 45-60 years with head and neck cancer. Sequencing was performed on PBMCs. The V and J genes are TRBV2 and TRBJ1-1, with D tentatively TRBD1 (5 bases). This CDR3 reads CASQTTQGPTEAFF. CDR3 in DNA: TGTGCCAGCCAGACAACCCAGGGCCCTACTGAAGCTTTCTTT.